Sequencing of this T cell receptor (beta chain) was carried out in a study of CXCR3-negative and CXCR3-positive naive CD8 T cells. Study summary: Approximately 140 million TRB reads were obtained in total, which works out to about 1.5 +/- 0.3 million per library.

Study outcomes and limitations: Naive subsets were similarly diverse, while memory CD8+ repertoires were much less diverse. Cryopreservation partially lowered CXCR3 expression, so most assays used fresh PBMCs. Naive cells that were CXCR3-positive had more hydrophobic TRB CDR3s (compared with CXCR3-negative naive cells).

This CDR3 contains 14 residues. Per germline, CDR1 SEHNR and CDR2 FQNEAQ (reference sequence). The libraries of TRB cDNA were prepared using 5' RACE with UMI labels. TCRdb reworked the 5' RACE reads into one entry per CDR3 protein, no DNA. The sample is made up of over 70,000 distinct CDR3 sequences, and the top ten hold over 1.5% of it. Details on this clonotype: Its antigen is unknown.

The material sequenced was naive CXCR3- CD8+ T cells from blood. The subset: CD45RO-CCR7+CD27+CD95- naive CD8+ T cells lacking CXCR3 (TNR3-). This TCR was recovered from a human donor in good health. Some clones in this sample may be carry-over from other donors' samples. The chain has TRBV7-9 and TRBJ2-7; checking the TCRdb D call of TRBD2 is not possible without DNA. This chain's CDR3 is CASSLALAGAEQYF. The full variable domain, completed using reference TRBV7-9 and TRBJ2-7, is DTGVSQNPRHKITKRGQNVTFRCDPISEHNRLYWYRQTLGQGPEFLTYFQNEAQLEKSRLLSDRFSAERPKGSFSTLEIQRTEQGDSAMYLCASSLALAGAEQYFGPGTRLTVT.